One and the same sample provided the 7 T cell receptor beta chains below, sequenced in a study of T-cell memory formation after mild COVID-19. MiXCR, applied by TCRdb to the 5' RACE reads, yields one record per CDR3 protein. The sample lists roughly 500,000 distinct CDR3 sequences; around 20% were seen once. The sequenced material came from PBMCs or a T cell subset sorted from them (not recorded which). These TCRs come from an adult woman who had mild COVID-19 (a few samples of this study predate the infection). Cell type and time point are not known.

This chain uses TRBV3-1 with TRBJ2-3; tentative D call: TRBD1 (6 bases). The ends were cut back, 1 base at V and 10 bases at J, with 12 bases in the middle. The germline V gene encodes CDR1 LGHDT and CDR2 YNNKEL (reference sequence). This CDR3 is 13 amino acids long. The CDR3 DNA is TGTGCCAGCAGCCAAGCTTCAGAGGGGGCGCAGTATTTT. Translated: CASSQASEGAQYF.

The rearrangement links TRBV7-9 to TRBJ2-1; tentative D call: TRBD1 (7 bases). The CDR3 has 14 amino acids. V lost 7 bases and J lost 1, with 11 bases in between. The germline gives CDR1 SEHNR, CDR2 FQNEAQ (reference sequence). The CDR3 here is CASTAGQSYNEQFF. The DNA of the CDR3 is TGTGCCAGCACGGCGGGACAGTCCTACAATGAGCAGTTCTTC. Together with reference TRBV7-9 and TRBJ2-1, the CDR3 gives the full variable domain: DTGVSQNPRHKITKRGQNVTFRCDPISEHNRLYWYRQTLGQGPEFLTYFQNEAQLEKSRLLSDRFSAERPKGSFSTLEIQRTEQGDSAMYLCASTAGQSYNEQFFGPGTRLTVL.

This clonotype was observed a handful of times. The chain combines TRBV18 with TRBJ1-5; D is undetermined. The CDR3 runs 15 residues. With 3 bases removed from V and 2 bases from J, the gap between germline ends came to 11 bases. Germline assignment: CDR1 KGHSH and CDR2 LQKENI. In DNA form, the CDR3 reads TGTGCCAGCTCACCGGGAAGGGAGGGCAATCAGCCCCAGCATTTT. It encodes CASSPGREGNQPQHF.

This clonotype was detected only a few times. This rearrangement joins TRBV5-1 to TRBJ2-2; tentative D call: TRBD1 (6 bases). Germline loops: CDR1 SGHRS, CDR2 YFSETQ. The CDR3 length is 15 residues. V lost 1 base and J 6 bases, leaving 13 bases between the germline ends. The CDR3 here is CASSLLQGNSGELFF. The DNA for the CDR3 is TGCGCCAGCAGCTTGCTACAGGGAAACTCCGGGGAGCTGTTTTTT.

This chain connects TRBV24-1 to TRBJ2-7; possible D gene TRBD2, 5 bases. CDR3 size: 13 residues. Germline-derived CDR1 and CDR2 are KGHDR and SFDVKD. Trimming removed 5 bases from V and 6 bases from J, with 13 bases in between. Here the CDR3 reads CATSALAAGEQYF. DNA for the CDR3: TGTGCCACCAGTGCTCTAGCAGCAGGCGAGCAGTACTTC.

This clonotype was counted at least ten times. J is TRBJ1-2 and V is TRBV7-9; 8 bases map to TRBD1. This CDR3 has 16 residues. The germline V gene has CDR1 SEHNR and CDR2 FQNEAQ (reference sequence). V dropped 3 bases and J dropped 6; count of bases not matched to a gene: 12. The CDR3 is CASSFRTGPGFDGYTF. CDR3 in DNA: TGTGCCAGCAGCTTTCGGACAGGGCCCGGCTTTGATGGCTACACCTTC.

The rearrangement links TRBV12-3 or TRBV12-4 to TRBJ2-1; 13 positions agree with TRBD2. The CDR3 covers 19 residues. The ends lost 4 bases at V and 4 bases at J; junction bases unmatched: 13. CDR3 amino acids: CASSSETSGRAVRYNEQFF. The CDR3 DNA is TGTGCCAGCAGTTCCGAAACTAGCGGGAGGGCCGTTAGATACAATGAGCAGTTCTTC.